The 32 T cell receptor beta chains given below trace back to one sample, sequenced in a study of blood T cells in healthy people across ages. Alongside a J-beta primer mix, a sample-barcoded 5' primer served in a second PCR lasting roughly 6 to 11 cycles. MiXCR, applied by TCRdb to the 5' RACE reads, yields one record per CDR3 protein. This sample yields 1.8 million or so distinct CDR3 sequences, of which roughly 43% are seen a single time; about 23% belongs to the top ten. Sequencing was done on a sample of blood. These TCRs come from a human donor in good health.

This clonotype showed up many times. The chain employs TRBV12-3 or TRBV12-4 and TRBJ2-5; the D gene is possibly TRBD2 (5 bases). Between the trimmed V and J ends, which lost 6 bases and 5 bases, there was a span of 16 bases. This CDR3 is built from 14 residues. CDR3 region: CASRWTGMGETQYF. The CDR3 nucleotides are TGTGCCAGCAGGTGGACTGGGATGGGGGAGACCCAGTACTTC.

The genes are TRBV29-1 and TRBJ1-2, with D possibly TRBD1 on 5 matching bases. The CDR3 runs to 14 residues. V was trimmed by 0 bases and J by 8 bases, leaving 16 bases between them. The V gene's germline CDR1 is SQVTM and CDR2 ANQGSEA. The CDR3 DNA sequence: TGCAGCGTTGAAGATCTTGGGCTGGGGGGAGGCTACACCTTC. This sequence encodes CSVEDLGLGGGYTF.

CDR3 DNA: TGTGCCAGCAGAGCAGGACTAGCGGGTCCCCAAGAGACCCAGTACTTC. This codes for CASRAGLAGPQETQYF. The rearrangement uses TRBV6-2 or TRBV6-3 and TRBJ2-5; 11 nucleotides agree with TRBD2. With 6 bases clipped from V and 1 base from J, the junction kept 7 bases outside the gene matches. The CDR3 spans 16 residues. Germline loops: CDR1 MNHEY, CDR2 SVGEGT.

This clonotype was detected ten times or more. This chain uses TRBV28 with TRBJ1-3; D is ambiguous. V lost 7 bases and J lost 4, with 11 bases in between. The germline V gene encodes CDR1 MDHEN and CDR2 SYDVKM. The CDR3 loop spans 13 amino acids. The CDR3 protein is CASNPGLGNTIYF. The DNA for the CDR3 is TGTGCCAGCAACCCGGGCCTAGGAAACACCATATATTTT.

The rearrangement links TRBV2 to TRBJ2-7, with D hard to call. Germline loops: CDR1 SNHLY, CDR2 FYNNEI. Trimming left V 2 bases short and J 4 bases short, with 6 bases between. The CDR3 is 12 residues long. CDR3 region: CASSEMIYEQYF. CDR3 DNA: TGTGCCAGCAGTGAAATGATTTACGAGCAGTACTTC.

The chain carries TRBV20-1 and TRBJ2-5; 9 bases map to TRBD1. This CDR3 has 16 amino acids. V shed 4 bases and J 11 bases; nucleotides not matched to a gene: 20. Germline V CDR1 and CDR2: DFQATT, SNEGSKA (reference sequence). CDR3 region: CSATKMIGTGFWEQYF. CDR3 coding DNA: TGCAGTGCTACAAAGATGATAGGGACAGGGTTTTGGGAGCAGTACTTC.

The V gene is TRBV6-2 or TRBV6-3, the J gene TRBJ2-1; D is perhaps TRBD1 (6 bases). Germline CDR1 is MNHEY and CDR2 is SVGEGT. V shed 4 bases and J shed 9 bases, with 10 bases lying between them. This CDR3 has 12 amino acids. Written as DNA, the CDR3 is TGTGCCAGCAGTTTTCCGACAGGTGAGCAGTTCTTC. Translated, it gives CASSFPTGEQFF.

The J gene is TRBJ2-1, the V gene TRBV7-2, with D perhaps TRBD1 (5 bases). The CDR3 loop spans 15 amino acids. The germline CDR1 and CDR2 sequences are SGHTA and FQGNSA. Trimming left V 2 bases short and J 3 bases short, with 11 bases between. The CDR3 DNA follows: TGTGCCAGCAGCTTAACCCAGGGAAGCTACAATGAGCAGTTCTTC. It yields the protein CASSLTQGSYNEQFF.

In this sample, this clonotype turned up many times. The chain couples TRBV6-2 or TRBV6-3 to TRBJ2-1; 8 nucleotides line up with TRBD1. Germline V lookup: CDR1 MNHEY, CDR2 SVGEGT. The CDR3 totals 14 residues. V was clipped by 5 bases and J by 2 bases; unmatched bases: 2. The CDR3 region has the DNA TGTGCCAGCAGTCGACAGGGGACCTACAATGAGCAGTTCTTC. Translated, it gives CASSRQGTYNEQFF.

Points on this clonotype: An end of the junction does not agree with germline; a read error may underlie this. The chain has TRBV7-2 and TRBJ2-5; D ambiguous. Germline CDR1 and CDR2: SGHTA and FQGNSA. This CDR3 spans 15 amino acids. CDR3 DNA: TGCGCCAGCAGCCAAGATAGCACATCGTTGGAGACCCAGTACTTC. This translates into CASSQDSTSLETQYF.

V is TRBV6-2 or TRBV6-3 and J is TRBJ2-1; 9 nucleotides line up with TRBD2. Losses at the gene ends were 4 bases for V and 8 bases for J; bases not matched to a gene: 12. Germline assignment: CDR1 MNHEY and CDR2 SVGEGT. The CDR3 extends over 16 amino acids. The CDR3 sequence: CASSSGGGAVRDEQFF. In nucleotides, the CDR3 is TGTGCCAGCAGTTCTGGCGGGGGGGCCGTGAGGGATGAGCAGTTCTTC.

The V gene is TRBV11-3, the J gene TRBJ1-2; the D is unclear. V shed 1 base and J shed 8 bases, with 11 bases lying between them. Germline V gene data show CDR1 as SGHNT and CDR2 as YENEEA. The CDR3 runs 13 residues. CDR3 in amino acids: CASSLVRASGYTF. The CDR3 nucleotides are TGTGCCAGCAGCTTAGTCCGTGCTAGCGGCTACACCTTC. Complete variable domain (other parts from reference TRBV11-3 and TRBJ1-2): EAGVVQSPRYKIIEKKQPVAFWCNPISGHNTLYWYLQNLGQGPELLIRYENEEAVDDSQLPKDRFSAERLKGVDSTLKIQPAELGDSAVYLCASSLVRASGYTFGSGTRLTVV.

The gene calls are TRBV6-6 and TRBJ1-4; 7 nucleotides agree with TRBD1. Germline V gene data show CDR1 as MNHNY and CDR2 as SVGAGI (reference sequence). With V trimmed by 7 bases and J by 8 bases, 7 bases remained unmatched. This CDR3 is built from 13 residues. CDR3 sequence: CASTRGVWEKLFF. The CDR3, as DNA: TGTGCCAGCACCAGGGGGGTGTGGGAAAAACTGTTTTTT.

This clonotype was observed a handful of times. The junction differs from germline at one of its ends, possibly a read error. The rearrangement joins TRBV7-7 to TRBJ2-3, with no clear D. The germline gives CDR1 SSHAT, CDR2 FNYEAQ (reference sequence). The CDR3 is made up of 13 amino acids. DNA for the CDR3: TGTGCCAACAGCTCCGCTCGCACAGATACGCAGTATTTT. The encoded protein is CANSSARTDTQYF.

A remark on this clonotype: The junction differs from germline at one of its ends, possibly a read error. This chain connects TRBV11-1 to TRBJ2-7, with D perhaps TRBD1 (6 bases). The CDR3 loop spans 15 amino acids. Germline CDR1 reads SGHAT; CDR2 reads FQDESV (reference sequence). The CDR3 DNA reads TGCGCCAGCAGCCCAGGTCGCAGGGGCTCCTACGAGCAGTACTTC. As protein: CASSPGRRGSYEQYF.

CDR3 loop: CASSLVADDYGYTF. The CDR3 DNA is TGTGCCAGCAGCTTAGTGGCGGATGACTATGGCTACACCTTC. The rearrangement links TRBV7-2 to TRBJ1-2; D unclear. Germline V gene data show CDR1 as SGHTA and CDR2 as FQGNSA. This CDR3 comprises 14 residues. V lost 1 base, J lost 3 bases, and 9 bases lay in between.

J is TRBJ1-2 and V is TRBV20-1, with unresolved D. Trimming removed 0 bases from V and 2 bases from J, with 7 bases in between. In germline, CDR1 is DFQATT, CDR2 SNEGSKA (reference sequence). The CDR3 loop spans 13 amino acids. This CDR3 is CSARDKLNYGYTF. The CDR3 DNA is TGCAGTGCTAGAGATAAGTTAAACTATGGCTACACCTTC.

This clonotype was detected a few times. The junction departs from the called germline gene at one end, perhaps through a read error. V is TRBV5-1 and J is TRBJ2-7; possible D gene TRBD1, 6 bases. CDR1 and CDR2 from the germline V gene are SGHRS and YFSETQ. The CDR3 sequence is 13 residues long. CDR3 region: CQTASTGSYGQYF. The CDR3 bases are TGCCAAACAGCGAGTACAGGGTCTTACGGGCAGTACTTC.

The rearrangement joins TRBV2 to TRBJ2-5; 7 bases fit TRBD2. The CDR3 loop spans 16 amino acids. The junction had 15 bases not matched to a gene; V was cut back by 7 bases and J by 4 bases. Germline lookup yields CDR1 SNHLY and CDR2 FYNNEI. The CDR3 sequence: CASTATTGLYRETQYF. CDR3 coding DNA: TGTGCCAGCACTGCTACCACGGGACTATATAGAGAGACCCAGTACTTC.

V usage is TRBV21-1 and J usage is TRBJ2-4; TRBD1 is the table's D call, not checked against the DNA. TRBV21-1 is noted as a pseudogene. The CDR3 loop spans 15 amino acids. CDR3 sequence reads: CALSAPKGRKNIQYF. In nucleotides, the CDR3 is TGTGCCCTCAGCGCCCCTAAGGGACGGAAAAACATTCAGTACTTC.

This clonotype was counted a few times. CDR3 in DNA: TGTGCCAGCAGCTCAGGGTATGGCTACGAGCAGTACTTC. Amino acid sequence: CASSSGYGYEQYF. This chain connects TRBV3-1 to TRBJ2-5, with a weak D call TRBD1 (5 bases). Matching the DNA end better, TRBJ2-7 makes the J call doubtful. The CDR3 totals 13 residues. The germline V gene has CDR1 LGHDT and CDR2 YNNKEL (reference sequence).

This clonotype showed up just once. CDR3 loop: CAISAVSGTKQETQFF. As DNA, the CDR3 is TGTGCCATCAGTGCGGTTAGCGGAACCAAACAAGAGACCCAGTTCTTC. The V call is TRBV10-3, the J call TRBJ2-1, with a possible D match to TRBD2 (6 bases). V shed 4 bases and J shed 13 bases, with 26 bases lying between them. The CDR3 has 16 residues. Germline V gene lookup returns CDR1 ENHRY and CDR2 SYGVKD.

Concerning this clonotype itself: A read error likely explains this, since a far larger clone differs by one base. J is TRBJ2-7 and V is TRBV11-3, with 10 positions matching TRBD2. CDR3 length equals 14 residues. From germline, CDR1 is SGHNT and CDR2 YENEEA. The CDR3 sequence is CANSLSGGTYEQYF. The CDR3 nucleotides are TGTGCCAACAGCCTTAGCGGGGGGACGTACGAGCAGTACTTC.

Only a few counts were recorded for this clonotype. The rearrangement links TRBV13 to TRBJ2-7; either TRBD1 or TRBD2 may supply D (6 bases each). The CDR3 sequence is 14 residues long. Per the germline V gene, CDR1 is PRHDT and CDR2 is FYEKMQ (reference sequence). Trimming pared 3 bases from V and 2 bases from J, leaving 11 bases between. The CDR3 DNA reads as TGTGCCAGCAGCTTGGAGGGGGAAGCCTACGAGCAGTACTTC. Translating gives CASSLEGEAYEQYF.

This clonotype occurred a few times. J is TRBJ2-6 and V is TRBV10-3, with TRBD2 as a possible D gene (5 bases). The V and J ends lost 2 bases and 3 bases respectively, with 8 bases between them. The germline gives CDR1 ENHRY, CDR2 SYGVKD. The CDR3 consists of 15 residues. CDR3 in amino acids: CAISEGGNGANVLTF. The CDR3 nucleotides are TGTGCCATCAGTGAGGGAGGAAATGGGGCCAACGTCCTGACTTTC.

The chain carries TRBV2 and TRBJ1-6, with D perhaps TRBD1 (6 bases). Trimming left V 7 bases short and J 8 bases short, with 12 bases between. The germline V gene encodes CDR1 SNHLY and CDR2 FYNNEI. This CDR3 comprises 13 residues. The DNA for the CDR3 is TGTGCCAGCAACAGGGAGGAAGATTCACCCCTCCACTTT. Its protein is CASNREEDSPLHF. Full variable domain (remainder filled in from reference TRBV2 and TRBJ1-6): EPEVTQTPSHQVTQMGQEVILRCVPISNHLYFYWYRQILGQKVEFLVSFYNNEISEKSEIFDDQFSVERPDGSNFTLKIRSTKLEDSAMYFCASNREEDSPLHFGNGTRLTVT.

This chain uses TRBV12-3 or TRBV12-4 with TRBJ1-1, with 7 bases lining up with TRBD1. Trimming cost V 5 bases and J 5 bases; bases outside gene matches: 8. The CDR3 contains 14 residues. Written as DNA, the CDR3 is TGTGCCAGCAGTCGGACAGGCCAGGGGACTGAAGCTTTCTTT. Protein sequence: CASSRTGQGTEAFF.

In this sample, this clonotype turned up a few times. The V and J genes are TRBV7-3 and TRBJ2-1, with 10 bases that match TRBD1. This CDR3 comprises 16 residues. The V gene end was trimmed by 4 bases and the J gene end by 9 bases; junction bases not matched to a gene: 12. Germline values: CDR1 SGHTA, CDR2 FQGTGA. The CDR3 loop is CASSSIPGTGVGEQFF. The DNA of the CDR3 is TGTGCCAGCAGCTCAATTCCCGGGACAGGGGTTGGTGAGCAGTTCTTC.

The genes are TRBV4-3 and TRBJ1-2, with a possible D match to TRBD1 (5 bases). The CDR3 covers 13 residues. Trimming removed 9 bases at V and 3 bases at J, with 14 bases between. The germline CDR1 and CDR2 sequences are LGHNA and YSLEER. CDR3 nucleotides: TGCGCCAGGACGGGGCCCACTTACTATGGCTACACCTTC. It yields the protein CARTGPTYYGYTF.

J is TRBJ1-1 and V is TRBV6-5; D call uncertain. V lost 6 bases, J lost 4 bases, and 12 bases lay in between. The CDR3 runs to 13 residues. Germline V gene data show CDR1 as MNHEY and CDR2 as SVGAGI. In DNA form, the CDR3 reads TGTGCCAGCAGCATATACCTAGGCACTGAAGCTTTCTTT. Amino acid sequence: CASSIYLGTEAFF.

There are a few counts of this clonotype. V and J are TRBV2 and TRBJ2-5; 9 nucleotides match TRBD1. This CDR3 spans 15 amino acids. Germline CDR1 and CDR2: SNHLY and FYNNEI. With V trimmed by 1 base and J by 4 bases, 4 bases remained unmatched. The CDR3, as DNA: TGTGCCAGCAGTGAAGAGACAGGGGGTTCAGAGACCCAGTACTTC. Translation gives CASSEETGGSETQYF.

CDR3 residues: CASSQDLGRLWEQYF. The CDR3 nucleotides read TGCGCCAGCAGCCAAGACTTAGGGCGCCTTTGGGAGCAGTACTTC. The chain recombines TRBV4-3 with TRBJ2-5; D might be TRBD2 (5 bases). Trimming shortened V by 0 bases and J by 11 bases, and 19 bases separated the two germline ends. CDR1 is LGHNA, CDR2 YSLEER, per germline. This CDR3 is built from 15 residues.